In its sample, the clone carrying this TCR beta chain was seen a few times. Its antigen remains unidentified. The CDR3 has 16 residues. Germline V gene sequence: CDR1 MGHRA, CDR2 YSYEKL. Trimming cost V 0 bases and J 5 bases, with 16 bases left between them. The entry originates in a study of identical twins. TCRdb re-analysed the 5' RACE reads in MiXCR, keeping a single row per CDR3 protein. The repertoire includes approximately 680,000 distinct CDR3 sequences, less than 9% of them detected once, and around 1.6% sits in the top ten. Study results and limitations: While abundant cord blood beta clonotypes carried fewer insertions, memory repertoires showed no such pattern.

These data were likewise used in another study, on yellow fever vaccine responses in identical twins.

This clonotype originated in a woman younger than 35 in good health. Sequenced input: PBMCs. The chain carries TRBV4-1 and TRBJ2-5; the D call may be TRBD1 or TRBD2 (5 bases each). The DNA of the CDR3 is TGCGCCAGCAGCCAAGAATCAGGGCTAGCTAGCGAGACCCAGTACTTC. It is translated as CASSQESGLASETQYF.